Below, 24 T cell receptor beta chains from the same sample are listed, as sequenced in a study of T cells in Graves' hyperthyroidism and ophthalmopathy. Researchers amplified the TCR beta CDR3 regions from RNA transcripts. When the TCR CDR3 underwent first-round RT-PCR, the HTBI primer set was used. TCRdb fed the multiplex PCR reads into MiXCR, producing one record per CDR3 protein. In the table there are under 450,000 distinct CDR3 sequences, 15% to 17% of which are singletons. The sample comprised blood. Receptors originate from a woman aged 18-29 years with Graves' hyperthyroidism.

This clonotype was seen many times. The chain uses TRBV11-2 and TRBJ2-7; D is uncertain. Germline CDR1 and CDR2: SGHAT and FQNNGV. Trimming removed 4 bases from V and 9 bases from J, with 10 bases in between. The CDR3 consists of 11 residues. DNA for the CDR3: TGTGCCAGCAGCTCGCTGGGCGGGCAGTACTTC. It encodes CASSSLGGQYF.

The chain carries TRBV12-3 or TRBV12-4 and TRBJ2-7; perhaps TRBD2 as D (6 bases). The CDR3 contains 12 residues. V lost 6 bases and J 7 bases, leaving 13 bases between the germline ends. CDR3 nucleotide sequence: TGTGCCAGCAGCCGTGGGACTTTGGAGCAGTACTTC. This encodes CASSRGTLEQYF.

There are many counts of this clonotype. As DNA, the CDR3 is TGTGCTAGTGGTTTACGGAACACCGGGGAGCTGTTTTTT. Its protein product is CASGLRNTGELFF. The V call is TRBV12-5, the J call TRBJ2-2; D unclear. Trimming left V 3 bases short and J 1 base short, with 3 bases between. Germline loops: CDR1 LGHNT, CDR2 FRNRAP. The CDR3 runs 13 residues.

There are a few counts of this clonotype. V usage is TRBV19 and J usage is TRBJ2-2, with TRBD2 matching 9 bases. The CDR3 length is 16 residues. J lost 5 bases, V lost 2 bases, and 6 bases had no gene match. Germline loops: CDR1 LNHDA, CDR2 SQIVND (reference sequence). The CDR3 is CASSIRAGGSTGELFF. Written as DNA, the CDR3 is TGTGCCAGTAGTATAAGAGCGGGGGGCTCGACCGGGGAGCTGTTTTTT. Full variable domain (remainder filled in from reference TRBV19 and TRBJ2-2): DGGITQSPKYLFRKEGQNVTLSCEQNLNHDAMYWYRQDPGQGLRLIYYSQIVNDFQKGDIAEGYSVSREKKESFPLTVTSAQKNPTAFYLCASSIRAGGSTGELFFGEGSRLTVL.

The sample holds many counts of this clonotype. CDR3 DNA: TGTGCCAGCAGTTTAGGGGAGAGTTACACTGAAGCTTTCTTT. It yields the protein CASSLGESYTEAFF. The chain joins TRBV28 to TRBJ1-1, with no clear D. V was shortened by 2 bases and J by 3 bases, with 10 bases between the two germline ends. CDR1 and CDR2 (germline): MDHEN, SYDVKM. This CDR3 is 14 amino acids long.

The J gene is TRBJ2-1, the V gene TRBV5-1; D may be TRBD1 or TRBD2 (5 bases each). This CDR3 spans 20 amino acids. Germline CDR1 SGHRS, CDR2 YFSETQ. The V end lost 4 bases, the J end lost 0 bases, and 26 bases lay between the germline ends. CDR3 residues: CASSHFPSYRDQNSYNEQFF. CDR3 DNA: TGCGCCAGCAGCCACTTCCCCTCCTACCGGGACCAGAACTCCTACAATGAGCAGTTCTTC.

This clonotype was found a few times. The CDR3 DNA reads TGCAGCGTTGAGCGACTAGCGGAATTCCAAGAGACCCAGTACTTC. Translated, it gives CSVERLAEFQETQYF. J is TRBJ2-5 and V is TRBV29-1; 9 nucleotides align to TRBD2. In germline, CDR1 is SQVTM, CDR2 ANQGSEA. The CDR3 is made up of 15 amino acids. The V segment lost 3 bases and the J segment 1 base; nucleotides outside the gene matches: 6.

This clonotype was seen repeatedly, ten times or more. This chain links TRBV28 with TRBJ2-7; D gene uncertain. Trimming took off 3 bases at V and 0 bases at J, with 12 bases between the two ends. Germline V CDR1 and CDR2: MDHEN, SYDVKM. The CDR3 runs 15 residues. CDR3 coding DNA: TGTGCCAGCAGTTTTGGACCTAGGAGCTCCTACGAGCAGTACTTC. It specifies CASSFGPRSSYEQYF.

For the CDR3, the DNA is TGTGCCAGCCGCCACCCCTACAGGGCCGAACCTTACGAGCAGTACTTC. Its protein product is CASRHPYRAEPYEQYF. The chain is built from TRBV6-2 or TRBV6-3 and TRBJ2-7, with a possible D match to TRBD1 (6 bases). V gave up 8 bases and J gave up 4 bases, with 24 bases separating them. The CDR3 sequence is 16 residues long. Germline V gene data show CDR1 as MNHEY and CDR2 as SVGEGT.

This clonotype was observed at least ten times. This rearrangement joins TRBV18 to TRBJ1-1; perhaps TRBD1 as D (5 bases). Germline V CDR1 and CDR2: KGHSH, LQKENI. Trimming removed 2 bases from V and 0 bases from J, with 16 bases in between. The length of the CDR3 is 17 residues. The DNA of the CDR3 is TGTGCCAGCTCACCATCACCGGGGGGAAGCATGAACACTGAAGCTTTCTTT. Translating gives CASSPSPGGSMNTEAFF.

V usage is TRBV2 and J usage is TRBJ1-6; 7 nucleotides align to TRBD1. Germline V lookup: CDR1 SNHLY, CDR2 FYNNEI. V trimming: 4 bases; J trimming: 6 bases; junction bases outside the gene matches: 6. The CDR3 length is 15 residues. The CDR3 DNA reads TGTGCCAGCAGTGGGTACAGGGGATTTAATTCACCCCTCCACTTT. Amino acids: CASSGYRGFNSPLHF.

The table lists this clonotype with a few counts. V and J are TRBV9 and TRBJ1-6; D remains ambiguous. The germline gives CDR1 SGDLS, CDR2 YYNGEE. V shed 4 bases and J shed 5 bases, with 16 bases lying between them. There are 16 residues in the CDR3. The CDR3 coding sequence is TGTGCCAGCAGCCCCAGCGTCCGGGGTAATAATTCACCCCTCCACTTT. This encodes CASSPSVRGNNSPLHF.

Ten or more counts support this clonotype. V gene TRBV5-1 combines with J gene TRBJ2-1; D ambiguous. The CDR3 covers 13 residues. Germline lookup yields CDR1 SGHRS and CDR2 YFSETQ. Between the trimmed V and J ends, which lost 0 bases and 4 bases, there was a span of 5 bases. This chain's CDR3 is CASSLVGYNEQFF. The CDR3 DNA reads TGCGCCAGCAGCTTGGTTGGTTACAATGAGCAGTTCTTC.

This clonotype was recorded at least ten times. The gene calls are TRBV18 and TRBJ1-1; TRBD1 agrees at 7 bases. The V segment lost 4 bases and the J segment 2 bases; nucleotides outside the gene matches: 7. Germline CDR1 KGHSH, CDR2 LQKENI. The CDR3 contains 15 residues. Here the CDR3 DNA reads TGTGCCAGCTCACTACAGGGGCTGACTAACACTGAAGCTTTCTTT. It specifies CASSLQGLTNTEAFF.

In its sample, this clonotype was seen many times. The chain employs TRBV7-9 and TRBJ2-1; 9 bases agree with TRBD2. CDR3 length: 17 residues. V lost 0 bases to trimming and J lost 4 bases; unmatched junction nucleotides: 7. Germline loops: CDR1 SEHNR, CDR2 FQNEAQ (reference sequence). CDR3 sequence reads: CASSLAEEAGGYNEQFF. In DNA form, the CDR3 reads TGTGCCAGCAGCTTAGCAGAGGAGGCGGGAGGGTACAATGAGCAGTTCTTC.

This clonotype was observed many times. J is TRBJ1-5 and V is TRBV28; TRBD1 might be the D (5 bases). The germline gives CDR1 MDHEN, CDR2 SYDVKM. The CDR3 spans 12 residues. Trimming pared 10 bases from V and 3 bases from J, leaving 10 bases between. Written as DNA, the CDR3 is TGTGCCACCCAGACAGTCAATCAGCCCCAGCATTTT. This encodes CATQTVNQPQHF.

This clonotype was found many times. The CDR3 nucleotides are TGCGCCAGCAGCTTGGATGGGGGCCCCCCCTACGAGCAGTACTTC. Translation gives CASSLDGGPPYEQYF. This rearrangement joins TRBV5-1 to TRBJ2-7, with D maybe TRBD1 (6 bases). The CDR3 has 15 residues. Germline values: CDR1 SGHRS, CDR2 YFSETQ. Trimming stripped 0 bases from V and 2 bases from J, with 12 bases between. Complete variable domain (other parts from reference TRBV5-1 and TRBJ2-7): KAGVTQTPRYLIKTRGQQVTLSCSPISGHRSVSWYQQTPGQGLQFLFEYFSETQRNKGNFPGRFSGRQFSNSRSEMNVSTLELGDSALYLCASSLDGGPPYEQYFGPGTRLTVT.

Notes on this clonotype: Since a much larger clone is just one base distant, this may be a read error. The chain carries TRBV12-3 or TRBV12-4 and TRBJ1-1; D ambiguous. The CDR3 spans 15 residues. CDR3 amino acids: CASSLAGRRNTEASF. In DNA form, the CDR3 reads TGTGCCAGCAGTTTAGCGGGCAGACGGAACACTGAAGCTTCCTTT.

V is TRBV2 and J is TRBJ1-5, with 8 bases identical to TRBD1. The V segment lost 3 bases and the J segment 3 bases; nucleotides outside the gene matches: 7. The length of the CDR3 is 16 residues. Germline V CDR1 and CDR2: SNHLY, FYNNEI. CDR3 in amino acids: CASSDPTGAFNQPQHF. The CDR3 DNA sequence: TGTGCCAGCAGTGATCCGACAGGGGCATTCAATCAGCCCCAGCATTTT.

This clonotype was counted only a few times. The CDR3: CASSLFPRSKETQYF. The CDR3 nucleotides are TGTGCCAGCAGCTTATTTCCGCGGTCGAAAGAGACCCAGTACTTC. The chain couples TRBV7-6 to TRBJ2-5; no clear D gene. V was pared by 2 bases and J by 3 bases, with 13 bases between. The CDR3 runs 15 residues. Germline lookup yields CDR1 SGHVS and CDR2 FNYEAQ.

This clonotype has at least ten counts. The V call is TRBV18, the J call TRBJ1-2; no clear D gene. The V end lost 3 bases, the J end lost 0 bases, and 14 bases lay between the germline ends. The CDR3 is 16 residues long. Germline CDR1 KGHSH, CDR2 LQKENI. DNA for the CDR3: TGTGCCAGCTCACCGGTGGAGGCGGGAGCTAACTATGGCTACACCTTC. It codes for CASSPVEAGANYGYTF.

This clonotype has at least ten counts. This chain links TRBV24-1 with TRBJ2-2; TRBD2 might be the D (6 bases). Germline V gene data show CDR1 as KGHDR and CDR2 as SFDVKD. Trimming pared 3 bases from V and 4 bases from J, leaving 23 bases between. This CDR3 is built from 19 residues. Here the CDR3 reads CATSDPREVGVFSTGELFF. CDR3 DNA sequence: TGTGCCACCAGTGATCCCAGGGAGGTAGGGGTCTTTAGCACCGGGGAGCTGTTTTTT.

Regarding this clonotype: This may come from a read error, since a much larger clone is one base off. The gene calls are TRBV12-3 or TRBV12-4 and TRBJ2-7; 8 nucleotides align to TRBD1. The length of the CDR3 is 15 residues. V trimming: 5 bases; J trimming: 1 base; junction bases outside the gene matches: 7. DNA for the CDR3: TGTGCCAGCAGTGCTTGGACAGGGCGATCCTACGAGCAGTACTTC. Translating it yields CASSAWTGRSYEQYF.

This clonotype was counted between two and nine times. The rearrangement uses TRBV15 and TRBJ1-2, with 10 positions matching TRBD1. CDR3 length: 17 amino acids. The V and J ends lost 2 bases and 3 bases, in that order; junction bases with no gene match: 9. CDR1 is LNHNV and CDR2 is YYDKDF in the germline V gene (reference sequence). CDR3 protein: CATSRTTSGTGDYGYTF. Here the CDR3 DNA reads TGTGCCACCAGCAGAACTACCTCCGGGACAGGGGACTATGGCTACACCTTC.